This TCR beta chain was obtained from a study of blood T cells in healthy people across ages. Regarding the study as a whole: The study lacked donor CMV status, which possibly confounded expanded clonotype changes.

V lost 2 bases, J lost 0 bases, and 11 bases lay in between. CDR3 length: 15 residues. The germline V gene has CDR1 SGHKS and CDR2 YYEKEE (reference sequence). It was with a sample-barcoded 5' primer and a J-beta primer mix that a second PCR of roughly 6 to 12 cycles was run. MiXCR was run by TCRdb on the 5' RACE reads, yielding one entry per CDR3 protein. The table shows about 930,000 distinct CDR3 sequences, with around 29% occurring only once. Regarding this clonotype: Its cognate antigen is unknown.

The same specimen was also included in a second study, on T cells of mothers and their children. According to that study: The donor cohort consisted of three healthy Caucasian mothers and their six children.

The genes are TRBV5-5 and TRBJ1-1; D is undetermined. Sequenced sample: blood. This TCR was recovered from a woman aged 40 to 55 in good health. The CDR3 spells CASSFTAPMNTEAFF. The DNA for the CDR3 is TGTGCCAGCAGCTTTACAGCTCCCATGAACACTGAAGCTTTCTTT.